This T cell receptor beta chain was captured in a study of blood T cell repertoires in COVID-19. Study background: COVID-19 samples, acute and convalescent, were from the United States, Italy and Spain. T cells, B-cell-depleted T cells, or PBMCs provided the cDNA or gDNA that served as material.

CDR1 and CDR2 from the germline V gene are KGHDR and SFDVKD. Trimming removed 11 bases at V and 4 bases at J, with 25 bases between. There are 16 residues in the CDR3. Methods used by the authors: Amplification from reference gene primers served as the basis for estimated nucleated cell counts. Only in-frame clones appear in the TCRdb table, and some are missing; sequencing was by immunoSEQ multiplex PCR. V and J calls and clone size come straight from that table; D and trimming were deduced from the DNA. The sample yields around 200,000 clones, approximately 87% seen once. Sequencing was carried out using peripheral blood. This clonotype originated in a man in his sixties who had recovered from COVID-19. The chain joins TRBV24-1 to TRBJ2-5; tentatively, D is TRBD2 (6 bases). This CDR3 reads CAIGPRLAGMGETQYF. CDR3 DNA: TGTGCCATCGGACCTCGGCTGGCGGGGATGGGAGAGACCCAGTACTTC.